What follows describes a single T cell receptor beta chain. A junction end diverges from the germline sequence, so it may reflect a read error. Under the authors' procedure: From reference gene primer amplification, estimates of nucleated cell counts were derived. The assay was immunoSEQ multiplex PCR, and TCRdb's table has in-frame clones only and misses some. Clonal size and the V and J genes are those of that table, whereas D and trimming came from the DNA. In the table there are a few hundred thousand clones, 80% to 90% of which are singletons. These data come from a study of blood T cell repertoires in COVID-19. Overall study context: In each case, the material was cDNA or gDNA derived from T cells, B-cell-depleted T cells, or PBMCs.

Those enrolled, adults aged about 18 to 95 years, came from 20 to 25 US areas. Donors were grouped by their self-reported clinical history. Germline V lookup: CDR1 SGHAT, CDR2 FQNNGV. This CDR3 spans 13 amino acids. This rearrangement joins TRBV11-2 to TRBJ1-4; the D is unclear. The sequencing sample was made of PBMCs or T cells enriched from blood (not recorded which). The TCR originated in a man aged 25 to 45 who had recovered from COVID-19. The CDR3 nucleotides read TGTGCCAGCAGCTTGGATCCTGCCGGGAAACGGTTTTTT. It specifies CASSLDPAGKRFF. Based on the CDR3 plus reference TRBV11-2 and TRBJ1-4, the full variable domain is EAGVAQSPRYKIIEKRQSVAFWCNPISGHATLYWYQQILGQGPKLLIQFQNNGVVDDSQLPKDRFSAERLKGVDSTLKIQPAKLEDSAVYLCASSLDPAGKRFFGSGTQLSVL.